This T cell receptor (beta chain) derives from a study of technical replicates of blood from a handful of donors. The method was immunoSEQ multiplex PCR; TCRdb's version includes in-frame clones alone and lacks a portion of them. Of some 60,000 clones listed, roughly nine tenths are singletons. The CDR3 has 15 amino acids. The germline V gene encodes CDR1 MGHRA and CDR2 YSYEKL. Trimming pared 0 bases from V and 6 bases from J, leaving 9 bases between. The rearrangement uses TRBV4-1 and TRBJ1-6; possibly TRBD1 for D (5 bases). The origin of this receptor is a human donor in good health. Some clones in this sample may be carry-over from other donors' samples. Sequencing was done on a sample of PBMCs. CDR3 residues: CASSQEAQVNSPLHF. CDR3 nucleotide sequence: TGCGCCAGCAGCCAAGAGGCACAGGTTAATTCACCCCTCCACTTT.